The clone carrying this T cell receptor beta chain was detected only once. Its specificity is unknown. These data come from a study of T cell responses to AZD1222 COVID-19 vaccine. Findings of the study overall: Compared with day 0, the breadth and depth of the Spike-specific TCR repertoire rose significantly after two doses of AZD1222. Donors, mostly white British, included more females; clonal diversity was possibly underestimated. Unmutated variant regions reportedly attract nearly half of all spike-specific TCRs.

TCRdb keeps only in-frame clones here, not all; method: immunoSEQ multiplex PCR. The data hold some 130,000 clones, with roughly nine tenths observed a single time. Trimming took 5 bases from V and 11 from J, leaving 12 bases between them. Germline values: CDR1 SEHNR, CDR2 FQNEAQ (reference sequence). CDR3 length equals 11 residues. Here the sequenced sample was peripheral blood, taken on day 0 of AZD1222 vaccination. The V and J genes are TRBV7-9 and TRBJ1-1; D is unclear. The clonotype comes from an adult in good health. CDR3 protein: CASSPSVGAFF. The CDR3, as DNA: TGTGCCAGCAGCCCCTCTGTGGGGGCTTTCTTT.